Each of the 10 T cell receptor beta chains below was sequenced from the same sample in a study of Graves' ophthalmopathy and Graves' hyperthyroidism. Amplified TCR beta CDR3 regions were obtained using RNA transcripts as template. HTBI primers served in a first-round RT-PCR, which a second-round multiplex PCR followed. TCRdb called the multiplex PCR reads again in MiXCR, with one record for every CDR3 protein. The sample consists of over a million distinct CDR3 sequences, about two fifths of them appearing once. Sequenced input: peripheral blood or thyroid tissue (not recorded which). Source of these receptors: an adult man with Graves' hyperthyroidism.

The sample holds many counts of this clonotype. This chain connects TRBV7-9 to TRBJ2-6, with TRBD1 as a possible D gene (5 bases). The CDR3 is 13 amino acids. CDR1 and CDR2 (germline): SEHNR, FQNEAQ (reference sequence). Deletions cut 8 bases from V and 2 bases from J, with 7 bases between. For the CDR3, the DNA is TGTGCCAGCGCAGGGCCTGGGGCCAACGTCCTGACTTTC. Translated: CASAGPGANVLTF.

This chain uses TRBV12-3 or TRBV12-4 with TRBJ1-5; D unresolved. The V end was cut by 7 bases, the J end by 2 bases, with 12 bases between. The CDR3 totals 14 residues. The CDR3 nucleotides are TGTGCCAGCACCCTGGCCGGGGGCAATCAGCCCCAGCATTTT. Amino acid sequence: CASTLAGGNQPQHF.

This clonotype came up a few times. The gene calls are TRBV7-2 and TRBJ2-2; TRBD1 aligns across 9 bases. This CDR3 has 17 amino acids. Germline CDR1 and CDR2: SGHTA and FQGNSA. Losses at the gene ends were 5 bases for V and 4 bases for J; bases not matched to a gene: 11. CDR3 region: CASSRRGQGQGTGELFF. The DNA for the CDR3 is TGTGCCAGCAGCCGCCGAGGACAGGGACAGGGCACCGGGGAGCTGTTTTTT.

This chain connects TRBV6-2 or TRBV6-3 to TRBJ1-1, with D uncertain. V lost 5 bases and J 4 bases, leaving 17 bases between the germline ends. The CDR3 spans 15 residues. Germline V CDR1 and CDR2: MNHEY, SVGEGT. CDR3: CASSPSRAIFTEAFF. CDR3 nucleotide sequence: TGTGCCAGCAGTCCGAGCCGGGCGATCTTCACTGAAGCTTTCTTT.

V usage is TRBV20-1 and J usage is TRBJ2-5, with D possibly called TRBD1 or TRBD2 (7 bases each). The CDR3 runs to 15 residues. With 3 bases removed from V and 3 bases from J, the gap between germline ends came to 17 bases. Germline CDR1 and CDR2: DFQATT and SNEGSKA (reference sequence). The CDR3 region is CSARRQGSGKETQYF. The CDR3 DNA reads TGCAGTGCTAGGAGACAGGGAAGCGGGAAAGAGACCCAGTACTTC.

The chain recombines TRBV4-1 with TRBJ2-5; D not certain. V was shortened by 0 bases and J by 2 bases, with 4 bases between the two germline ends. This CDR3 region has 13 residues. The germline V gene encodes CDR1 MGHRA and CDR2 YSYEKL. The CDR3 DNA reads TGCGCCAGCAGCCAAGATGTTCAAGAGACCCAGTACTTC. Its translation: CASSQDVQETQYF.

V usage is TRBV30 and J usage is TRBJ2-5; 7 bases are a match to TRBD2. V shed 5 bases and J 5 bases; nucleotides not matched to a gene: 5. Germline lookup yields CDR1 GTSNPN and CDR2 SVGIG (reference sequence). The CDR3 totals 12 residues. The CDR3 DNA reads TGTGCCTGGGGGAGGGAGGTGGAGACCCAGTACTTC. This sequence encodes CAWGREVETQYF.

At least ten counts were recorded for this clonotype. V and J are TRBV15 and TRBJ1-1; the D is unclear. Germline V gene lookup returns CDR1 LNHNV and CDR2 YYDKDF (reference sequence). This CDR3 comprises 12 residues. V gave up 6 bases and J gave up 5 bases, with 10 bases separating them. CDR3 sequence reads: CATSKTRTEAFF. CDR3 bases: TGTGCCACCAGTAAAACGAGAACTGAAGCTTTCTTT.

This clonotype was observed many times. The CDR3 DNA reads as TGCAGTGCGACCGCAATCGGGGGCTATAATGAAAAACTGTTTTTT. It translates to CSATAIGGYNEKLFF. V and J are TRBV20-1 and TRBJ1-4, with D possibly being TRBD1 (6 bases). Germline loops: CDR1 DFQATT, CDR2 SNEGSKA (reference sequence). The CDR3 has 15 residues. V was trimmed by 6 bases and J by 4 bases, leaving 18 bases between them.

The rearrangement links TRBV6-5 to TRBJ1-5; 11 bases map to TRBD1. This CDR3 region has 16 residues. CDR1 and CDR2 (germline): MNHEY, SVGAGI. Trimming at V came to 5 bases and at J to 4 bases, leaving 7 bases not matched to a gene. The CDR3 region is CASSDGQGAWNQPQHF. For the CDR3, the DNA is TGTGCCAGCAGTGACGGACAGGGGGCATGGAATCAGCCCCAGCATTTT.